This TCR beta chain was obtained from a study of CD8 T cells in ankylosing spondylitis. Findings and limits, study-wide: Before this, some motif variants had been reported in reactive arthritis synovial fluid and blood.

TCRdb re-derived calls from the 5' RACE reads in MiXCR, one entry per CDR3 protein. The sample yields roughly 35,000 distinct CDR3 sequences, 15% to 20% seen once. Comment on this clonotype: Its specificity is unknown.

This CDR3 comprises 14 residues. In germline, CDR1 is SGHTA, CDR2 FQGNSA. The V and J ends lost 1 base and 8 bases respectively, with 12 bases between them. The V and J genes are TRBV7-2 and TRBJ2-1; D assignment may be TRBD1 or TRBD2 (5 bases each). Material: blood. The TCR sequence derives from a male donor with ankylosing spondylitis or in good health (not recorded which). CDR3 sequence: CASSLVKRGHEQFF. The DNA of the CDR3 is TGTGCCAGCAGCTTAGTCAAGAGGGGCCATGAGCAGTTCTTC.